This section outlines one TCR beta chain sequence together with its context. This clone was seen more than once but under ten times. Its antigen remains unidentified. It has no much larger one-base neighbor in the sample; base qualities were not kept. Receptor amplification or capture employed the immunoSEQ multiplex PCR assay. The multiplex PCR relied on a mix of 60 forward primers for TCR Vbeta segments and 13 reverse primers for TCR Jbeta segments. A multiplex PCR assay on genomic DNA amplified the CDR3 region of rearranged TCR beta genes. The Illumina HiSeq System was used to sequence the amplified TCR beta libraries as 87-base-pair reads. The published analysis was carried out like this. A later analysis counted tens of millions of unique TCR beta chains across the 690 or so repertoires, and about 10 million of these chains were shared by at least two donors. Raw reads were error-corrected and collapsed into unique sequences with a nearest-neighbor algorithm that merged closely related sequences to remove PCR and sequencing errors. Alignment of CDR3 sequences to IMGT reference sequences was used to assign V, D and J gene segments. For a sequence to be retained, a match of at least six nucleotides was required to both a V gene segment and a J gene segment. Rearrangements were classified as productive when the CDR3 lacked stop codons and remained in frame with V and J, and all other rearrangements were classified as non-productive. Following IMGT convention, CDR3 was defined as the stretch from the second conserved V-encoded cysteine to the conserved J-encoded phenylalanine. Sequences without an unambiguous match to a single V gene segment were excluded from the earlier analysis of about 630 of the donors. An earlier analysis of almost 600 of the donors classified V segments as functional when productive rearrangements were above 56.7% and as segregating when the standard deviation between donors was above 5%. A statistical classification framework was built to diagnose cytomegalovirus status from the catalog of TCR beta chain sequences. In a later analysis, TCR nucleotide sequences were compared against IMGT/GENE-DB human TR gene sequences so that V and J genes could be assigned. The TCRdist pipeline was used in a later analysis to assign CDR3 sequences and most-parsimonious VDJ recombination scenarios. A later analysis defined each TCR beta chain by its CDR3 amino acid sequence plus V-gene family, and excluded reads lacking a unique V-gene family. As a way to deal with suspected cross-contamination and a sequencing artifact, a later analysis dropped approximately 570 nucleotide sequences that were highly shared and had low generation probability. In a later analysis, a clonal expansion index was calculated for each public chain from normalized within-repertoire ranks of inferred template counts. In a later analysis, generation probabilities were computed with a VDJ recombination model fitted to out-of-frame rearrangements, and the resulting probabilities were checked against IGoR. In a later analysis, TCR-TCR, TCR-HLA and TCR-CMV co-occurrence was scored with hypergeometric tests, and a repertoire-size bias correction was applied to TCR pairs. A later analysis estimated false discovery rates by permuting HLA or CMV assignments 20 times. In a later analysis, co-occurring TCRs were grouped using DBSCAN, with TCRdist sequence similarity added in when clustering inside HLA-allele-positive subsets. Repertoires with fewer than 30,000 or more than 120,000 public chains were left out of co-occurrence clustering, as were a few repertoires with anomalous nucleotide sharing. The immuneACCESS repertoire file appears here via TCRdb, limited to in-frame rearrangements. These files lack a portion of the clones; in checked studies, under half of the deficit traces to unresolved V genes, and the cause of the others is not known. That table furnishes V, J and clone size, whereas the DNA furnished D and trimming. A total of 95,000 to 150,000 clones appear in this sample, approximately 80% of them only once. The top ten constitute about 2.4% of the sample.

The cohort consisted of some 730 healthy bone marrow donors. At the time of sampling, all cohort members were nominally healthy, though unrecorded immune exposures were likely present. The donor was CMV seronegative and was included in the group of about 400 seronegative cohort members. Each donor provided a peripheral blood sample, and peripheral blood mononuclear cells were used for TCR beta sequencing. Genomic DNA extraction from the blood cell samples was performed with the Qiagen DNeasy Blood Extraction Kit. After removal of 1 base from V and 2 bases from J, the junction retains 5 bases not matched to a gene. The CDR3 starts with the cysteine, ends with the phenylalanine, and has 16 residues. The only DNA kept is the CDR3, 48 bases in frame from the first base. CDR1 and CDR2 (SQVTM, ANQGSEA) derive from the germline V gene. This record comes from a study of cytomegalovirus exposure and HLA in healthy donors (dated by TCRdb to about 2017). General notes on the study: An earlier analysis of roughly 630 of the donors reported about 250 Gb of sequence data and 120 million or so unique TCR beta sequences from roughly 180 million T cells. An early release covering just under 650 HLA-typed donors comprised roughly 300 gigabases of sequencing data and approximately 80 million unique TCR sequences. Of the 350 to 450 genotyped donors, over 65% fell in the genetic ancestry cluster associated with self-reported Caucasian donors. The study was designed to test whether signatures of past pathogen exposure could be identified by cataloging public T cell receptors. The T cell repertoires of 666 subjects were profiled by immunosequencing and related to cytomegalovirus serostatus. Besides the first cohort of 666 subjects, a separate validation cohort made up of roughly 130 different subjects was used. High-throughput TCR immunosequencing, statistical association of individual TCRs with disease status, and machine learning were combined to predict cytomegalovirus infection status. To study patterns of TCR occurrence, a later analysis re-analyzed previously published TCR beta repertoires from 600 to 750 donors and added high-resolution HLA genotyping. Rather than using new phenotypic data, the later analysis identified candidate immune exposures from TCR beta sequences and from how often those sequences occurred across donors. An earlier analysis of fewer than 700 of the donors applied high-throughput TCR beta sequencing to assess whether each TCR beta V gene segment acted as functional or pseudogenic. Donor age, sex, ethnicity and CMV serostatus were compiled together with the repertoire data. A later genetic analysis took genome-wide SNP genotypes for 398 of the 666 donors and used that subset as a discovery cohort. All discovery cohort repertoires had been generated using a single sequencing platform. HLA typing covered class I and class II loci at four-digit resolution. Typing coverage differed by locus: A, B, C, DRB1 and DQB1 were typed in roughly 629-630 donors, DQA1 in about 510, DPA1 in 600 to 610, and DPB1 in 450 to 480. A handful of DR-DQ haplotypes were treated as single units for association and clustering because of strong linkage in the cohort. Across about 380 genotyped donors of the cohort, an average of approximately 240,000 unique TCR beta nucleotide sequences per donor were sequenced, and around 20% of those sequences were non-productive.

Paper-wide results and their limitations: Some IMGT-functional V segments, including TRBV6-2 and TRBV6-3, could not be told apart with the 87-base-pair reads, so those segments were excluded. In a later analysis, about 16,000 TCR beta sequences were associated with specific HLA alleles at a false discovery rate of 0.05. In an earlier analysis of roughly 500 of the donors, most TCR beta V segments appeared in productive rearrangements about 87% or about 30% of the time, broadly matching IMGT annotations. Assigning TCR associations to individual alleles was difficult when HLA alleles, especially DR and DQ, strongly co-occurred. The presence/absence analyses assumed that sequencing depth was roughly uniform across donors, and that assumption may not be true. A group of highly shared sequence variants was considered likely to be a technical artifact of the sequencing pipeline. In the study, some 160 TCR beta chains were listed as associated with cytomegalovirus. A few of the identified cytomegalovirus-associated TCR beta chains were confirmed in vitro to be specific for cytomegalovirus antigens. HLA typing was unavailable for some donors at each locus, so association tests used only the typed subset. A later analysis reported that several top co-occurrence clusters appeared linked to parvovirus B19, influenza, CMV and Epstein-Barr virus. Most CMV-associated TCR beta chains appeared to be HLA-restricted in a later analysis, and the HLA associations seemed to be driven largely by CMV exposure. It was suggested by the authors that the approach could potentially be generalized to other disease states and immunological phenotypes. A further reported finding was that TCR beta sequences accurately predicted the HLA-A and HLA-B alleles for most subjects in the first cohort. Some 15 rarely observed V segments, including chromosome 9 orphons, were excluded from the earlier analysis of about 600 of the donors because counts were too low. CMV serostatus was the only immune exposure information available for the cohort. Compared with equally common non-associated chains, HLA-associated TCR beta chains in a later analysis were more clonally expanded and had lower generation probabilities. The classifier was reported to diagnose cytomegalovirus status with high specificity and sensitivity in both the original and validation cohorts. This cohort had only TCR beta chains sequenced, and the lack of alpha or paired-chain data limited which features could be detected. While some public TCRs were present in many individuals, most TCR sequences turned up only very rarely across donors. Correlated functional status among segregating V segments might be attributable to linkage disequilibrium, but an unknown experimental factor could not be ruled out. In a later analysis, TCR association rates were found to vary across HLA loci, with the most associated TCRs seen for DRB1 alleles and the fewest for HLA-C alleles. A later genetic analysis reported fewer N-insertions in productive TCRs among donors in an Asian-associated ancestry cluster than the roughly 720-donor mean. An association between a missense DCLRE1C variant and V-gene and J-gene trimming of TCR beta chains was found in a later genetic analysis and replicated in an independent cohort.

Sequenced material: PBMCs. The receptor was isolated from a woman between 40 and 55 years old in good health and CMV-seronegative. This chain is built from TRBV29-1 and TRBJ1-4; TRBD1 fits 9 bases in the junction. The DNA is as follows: TGCAGCGTTGAAGCCGGGACAGGGCGCACTAATGAAAAACTGTTTTTT. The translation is CSVEAGTGRTNEKLFF.